This T cell receptor (beta chain) comes out of a study of blood T cell repertoires in COVID-19. Study summary: The United States, Italy and Spain supplied acute and convalescent COVID-19 samples. The analysed material was cDNA or gDNA that came from T cells, B-cell-depleted T cells, or PBMCs.

Repertoires were generated with immunoSEQ multiplex PCR, while TCRdb's copy carries only in-frame clones and drops some. The top ten hold roughly 1.1% of the sample, which has roughly 330,000 clones, 83% seen once. The trim removed 1 base at V and 10 bases at J, leaving 4 bases unmatched. Germline-derived CDR1 and CDR2 are SEHNR and FQNEAQ (reference sequence). This CDR3 is built from 14 residues. The chain employs TRBV7-9 and TRBJ1-6; the match to TRBD1 covers 7 bases. Sequencing was performed on peripheral blood. The TCR was taken from a woman aged 45-65 years with acute or convalescent COVID-19. The CDR3 protein is CASSLGQGRSPLHF. The CDR3 DNA reads TGTGCCAGCAGCTTAGGACAGGGCCGCTCACCCCTCCACTTT.